This entry lists 24 T cell receptor delta chains sequenced from one sample in a study of gamma-delta T cells after stem cell transplantation. TCRdb applied CATT to the RT-PCR reads for clone calling. The sample holds fewer than 2,000 delta-chain clones, about 21% seen once. Material: gamma-delta T cells. All receptors derive from a human donor. It is not recorded whose cells these are; they may come from a transplant donor.

This clone was seen a few times. This sequence joins TRDV1 and TRDJ2; D may be TRDD3 (7 bases). There are 23 residues in the CDR3. Trimming pared 3 bases from V and 2 bases from J, leaving 34 bases between. Per the germline V gene, CDR1 is TSWWSYY and CDR2 is QGS. The CDR3 reads CALGDGPSYIWGSKGALTAQLFF. Here the CDR3 DNA reads TGTGCTCTTGGGGATGGGCCGTCCTACATCTGGGGGTCAAAGGGAGCATTGACAGCACAACTCTTCTTT.

In regard to this clone: The TCRdb protein, from a much larger clone, departs from this DNA's translation at residue 11, likely by read error; the protein shown derives from the DNA. V is TRDV1 and J is TRDJ2; D gene ambiguous. Germline CDR1 and CDR2: TSWWSYY and QGS. Between the trimmed V and J ends, which lost 5 bases and 0 bases, there was a span of 28 bases. The CDR3 has 21 residues. CDR3 protein: CALGSPKTLIPIKALTAQLFF. The CDR3 region has the DNA TGTGCTCTTGGGTCCCCGAAAACCCTTATCCCGATCAAAGCTTTGACAGCACAACTCTTCTTT.

A word on this clone: With only one base between it and a far larger clone, this is likely a read error. This chain uses TRDV2 with TRDJ1; 8 bases fit TRDD3. The germline gives CDR1 GEAIGNYY, CDR2 EKD. The CDR3 contains 15 residues. With V trimmed by 0 bases and J by 3 bases, 5 bases remained unmatched. The CDR3 DNA follows: TGTGCCTGTGACACCCTGGGGGAGGACGCCGATAAACTCATCTTT. As protein: CACDTLGEDADKLIF.

With regard to this clone: Sequence at one end of the junction differs from germline and may be a read error. Other DNA sequences in this sample translate to the same CDR3. CDR3 amino acids: CACDTVSPGGSATDKLIF. The CDR3, as DNA: TGTGCCTGTGACACCGTCTCACCCGGGGGATCTGCGACCGATAAACTCATCTTC. The rearrangement uses TRDV2 and TRDJ1; 7 bases agree with TRDD3. Germline-derived CDR1 and CDR2 are GEAIGNYY and EKD. This CDR3 region has 18 residues.

Concerning this clone: Other DNA sequences in this specimen translate into the identical CDR3. The chain combines TRDV2 with TRDJ1, with TRDD3 matching 9 bases. The V gene end was trimmed by 2 bases and the J gene end by 2 bases; junction bases not matched to a gene: 14. This CDR3 comprises 18 residues. Germline V CDR1 and CDR2: GEAIGNYY, EKD. The CDR3 region is CACDRLGDSTHLTDKLIF. The CDR3 bases are TGTGCCTGTGACAGGCTGGGGGATTCGACCCACCTTACCGATAAACTCATCTTT.

With regard to this clone: This sequence may be a read error, since a much larger clone differs from it by one base. In the same sample, other DNA sequences code for this CDR3. The V call is TRDV2, the J call TRDJ1; perhaps TRDD3 as D (6 bases). The germline gives CDR1 GEAIGNYY, CDR2 EKD. The CDR3 covers 15 residues. Here the CDR3 reads CACDMLGTQTDKLIF. For the CDR3, the DNA is TGTGCCTGTGACATGCTGGGGACCCAGACCGATAAACTCATATTT.

Turning to this clone: This could be a read error, since a much larger clone is one nucleotide away. The chain links TRDV2 to TRDJ1, with a tentative D call TRDD2 (5 bases). The germline CDR1 and CDR2 sequences are GEAIGNYY and EKD. Between the trimmed V and J ends, which lost 4 bases and 4 bases, there was a span of 21 bases. There are 16 residues in the CDR3. The CDR3 DNA sequence: TGTGCCTGTGAGAAACTTCCCCCGGGCATACACGATAAACTCATCTTT. Translated, it gives CACEKLPPGIHDKLIF.

There are a few counts of this clone. The chain uses TRDV2 and TRDJ1; 7 bases map to TRDD3. J was trimmed by 0 bases and V by 1 base; bases with no gene match: 7. This CDR3 is 16 amino acids long. Germline-derived CDR1 and CDR2 are GEAIGNYY and EKD. In DNA, the CDR3 is TGTGCCTGTGACACAATGGCTGGGGGCTACACCGATAAACTCATCTTT. Translating it yields CACDTMAGGYTDKLIF.

Comment on this clone: A much larger clone lies a single base off, so this may be a read error. This rearrangement joins TRDV2 to TRDJ1; TRDD3 matches 8 bases. The ends lost 1 base at V and 0 bases at J; junction bases unmatched: 9. This CDR3 is built from 17 residues. Germline V lookup: CDR1 GEAIGNYY, CDR2 EKD. The CDR3 DNA is TGTGCCTGTGACACTGTACTGGGGGTGACGTACACCGATAAACTCATCTTT. Its protein product is CACDTVLGVTYTDKLIF.

Points on this clone: A far more abundant clone sits one base away, making this likely a read error. The chain recombines TRDV2 with TRDJ1, with a possible D match to TRDD1 (6 bases). This CDR3 spans 23 amino acids. Germline CDR1 GEAIGNYY, CDR2 EKD. The CDR3 DNA is TGTGCCTGTGACCTCGTAGGAGGATATGGGGACCTCGAAATACCCTTAGAATCCGATAAACTCACCTTT. Encoded protein: CACDLVGGYGDLEIPLESDKLTF.

The J gene is TRDJ1, the V gene TRDV2, with D perhaps being TRDD2 or TRDD3 (7 bases each). Germline V gives CDR1 GEAIGNYY, CDR2 EKD. The CDR3 is 19 residues long. Trimming left V 3 bases short and J 1 base short, with 26 bases between. The CDR3: CACDGLPANTGDITDKLIF. As DNA, the CDR3 is TGTGCCTGTGACGGCCTTCCTGCGAACACTGGGGACATCACCGATAAACTCATCTTT.

This clone was seen a few times. A read error likely explains why the TCRdb protein, taken from a much larger clone, differs from this DNA's translation at residue 6; the protein shown is translated from the DNA. This rearrangement joins TRDV2 to TRDJ3; perhaps TRDD3 as D (5 bases). This CDR3 has 21 amino acids. The germline V gene encodes CDR1 GEAIGNYY and CDR2 EKD. Trimming shortened V by 0 bases and J by 0 bases, and 20 bases separated the two germline ends. The chain's CDR3 is CACDTPGSRGPSSWDTRQMFF. In nucleotides, the CDR3 is TGTGCCTGTGACACCCCGGGATCCCGTGGACCGAGCTCCTGGGACACCCGACAGATGTTTTTC.

This clone occurred once. The chain combines TRDV2 with TRDJ1; 12 nucleotides agree with TRDD3. The CDR3 length is 17 residues. V dropped 3 bases and J dropped 1; count of bases not matched to a gene: 8. CDR1 GEAIGNYY and CDR2 EKD come from the germline V gene. This CDR3 is CACDSLTGGYITDKLIF. The CDR3 region has the DNA TGTGCCTGTGACTCTCTTACTGGGGGATACATCACCGATAAACTCATCTTT.

This clone was picked up a small number of times. This could be a read error, since a much larger clone is one nucleotide away. The chain joins TRDV2 to TRDJ1, with 10 bases matching TRDD3. Germline CDR1 and CDR2: GEAIGNYY and EKD. The trim removed 2 bases at V and 4 bases at J, leaving 15 bases unmatched. This CDR3 spans 18 amino acids. The chain's CDR3 is CACDNLPVRGDTSDKLIF. The CDR3 DNA reads as TGTGCCTGTGACAACCTCCCAGTACGGGGGGATACGAGCGATAAACTCATCTTT.

Points on this clone: This may be a read error, as it is one base from a much larger clone. The V gene is TRDV2, the J gene TRDJ3; maybe TRDD3 (6 bases). Germline CDR1 and CDR2: GEAIGNYY and EKD. The CDR3 extends over 17 amino acids. The CDR3, as DNA: TGTGCCTGTGACACCGTACTGGGCTCCTGGGACACCCGAAAGATGTTTTTC. It specifies CACDTVLGSWDTRKMFF.

As for this clone: This sequence is one base from a far larger clone and is likely a read error. The rearrangement uses TRDV2 and TRDJ1, with D unresolved. This CDR3 comprises 17 residues. Germline V gene data show CDR1 as GEAIGNYY and CDR2 as EKD. The CDR3 region has the DNA TGTGCCTATGACACGGTCGGCTATAAGAGTGGCACCGATAAACTCATCTTT. Amino acids: CAYDTVGYKSGTDKLIF.

In its sample, this clone is medium-sized. The identical CDR3 is also encoded by other nucleotide sequences in the sample. The V call is TRDV2, the J call TRDJ1; D is possibly TRDD3 (5 bases). CDR3 length: 16 residues. The germline CDR1 and CDR2 sequences are GEAIGNYY and EKD. With 0 bases removed from V and 0 bases from J, the gap between germline ends came to 13 bases. The CDR3 is CACDTGGDPHTDKLIF. The CDR3 nucleotides read TGTGCCTGTGACACCGGTGGGGACCCTCACACCGATAAACTCATCTTT.

This clone was seen more than once but under ten times. A read error may be the cause here, since a much bigger clone is one base away. The chain joins TRDV2 to TRDJ1; D might be TRDD3 (6 bases). Germline-derived CDR1 and CDR2 are GEAIGNYY and EKD. The V gene lost 1 base and the J gene lost 5 bases, with 16 bases spanning the gap. The CDR3 totals 15 residues. This CDR3 reads CACDTSDTARDKLIF. CDR3 sequence (DNA): TGTGCCTGTGACACAAGCGATACGGCAAGAGATAAACTCATCTTT.

This clone was seen once. The CDR3 spells CACDRLSTDKLIF. In DNA, the CDR3 is TGTGCCTGTGACAGACTTAGTACCGATAAACTCATCTTT. The chain carries TRDV2 and TRDJ1, with D unresolved. The germline V gene encodes CDR1 GEAIGNYY and CDR2 EKD. The CDR3 is made up of 13 amino acids. Deletions cut 2 bases from V and 2 bases from J, with 8 bases between.

Remarks on this clone: TCRdb's entry gives the protein of a much larger clone, which mismatches this DNA's translation at residue 16, likely from a read error; the protein reported here is translated from the DNA. The chain has TRDV1 and TRDJ2; D possibly uses TRDD2 or TRDD3 (9 bases each). Germline lookup yields CDR1 TSWWSYY and CDR2 QGS. The CDR3 spans 25 residues. The ends were cut back, 4 bases at V and 0 bases at J, with 39 bases in the middle. CDR3: CALGGAFLPPLGGWGMKALTAQLFF. Here the CDR3 DNA reads TGTGCTCTTGGGGGGGCCTTCCTACCGCCCCTGGGGGGCTGGGGGATGAAAGCTTTGACAGCACAACTCTTCTTT.

In this sample, this clone is medium-sized. V usage is TRDV2 and J usage is TRDJ1, with 8 bases that match TRDD3. V was clipped by 3 bases and J by 0 bases; unmatched bases: 14. Germline V gene lookup returns CDR1 GEAIGNYY and CDR2 EKD. The CDR3 totals 18 residues. The CDR3 protein is CACDPLASGGHNTDKLIF. The CDR3 DNA sequence: TGTGCCTGTGACCCTCTGGCCTCTGGGGGACACAACACCGATAAACTCATCTTT.

As for this clone: Other DNA sequences from this sample encode an identical CDR3 as well. The CDR3 sequence: CACPNRDPGAGWGIRRTDKLIF. The CDR3 DNA reads as TGTGCCTGCCCGAATCGCGATCCGGGCGCGGGCTGGGGGATACGCAGGACCGATAAACTCATCTTT. The rearrangement joins TRDV2 to TRDJ1; 12 nucleotides line up with TRDD3. In germline, CDR1 is GEAIGNYY, CDR2 EKD. This CDR3 contains 22 residues. Trimming took 7 bases from V and 2 from J; bases not matched to a gene: 28.

This clone was recorded a few times. TCRdb records a much larger clone's protein for this DNA, with a difference at residue 4 that likely arises from a read error; the protein given is the translation of the DNA. The rearrangement uses TRDV1 and TRDJ1, with 7 bases fitting TRDD3. CDR3 length: 23 amino acids. The V segment lost 8 bases and the J segment 0 bases; nucleotides outside the gene matches: 33. Germline lookup yields CDR1 TSWWSYY and CDR2 QGS. The CDR3 here is CALRGGFPPLPVLGMPYTDKLIF. In DNA form, the CDR3 reads TGTGCTCTTAGGGGGGGCTTTCCTCCGCTACCCGTACTGGGGATGCCGTACACCGATAAACTCATCTTT.

The chain joins TRDV2 to TRDJ1; 11 bases agree with TRDD3. Per germline, CDR1 GEAIGNYY and CDR2 EKD. This CDR3 comprises 19 residues. Trimming at V came to 3 bases and at J to 7 bases, leaving 21 bases not matched to a gene. CDR3 loop: CACDPRMGDTRGAASKLIF. For the CDR3, the DNA is TGTGCCTGTGACCCTAGAATGGGGGATACGCGAGGTGCCGCGAGTAAACTCATCTTT.